Following are 24 T cell receptor beta chains from one sample sequenced in a study of cytomegalovirus exposure and HLA in healthy donors. The PCR contained 60 Vbeta and 13 Jbeta primers. The protocol was immunoSEQ multiplex PCR, while the TCRdb copy is restricted to in-frame clones and leaves out a portion. The repertoire holds about 140,000 clones, with approximately 83% as singletons. Sample: PBMCs. These receptors were collected from a male donor in good health and CMV-seronegative.

V is TRBV7-8 and J is TRBJ1-6; 7 bases are shared with TRBD1. Per the germline V gene, CDR1 is SGHVS and CDR2 is FQNEAQ. V shed 0 bases and J 4 bases; nucleotides not matched to a gene: 6. The CDR3 extends over 17 amino acids. The CDR3 DNA is TGTGCCAGCAGCTTAGCGACTGCAGGGGGTTATAATTCACCCCTCCACTTT. This encodes CASSLATAGGYNSPLHF. Together with reference TRBV7-8 and TRBJ1-6, the CDR3 gives the full variable domain: GAGVSQSPRYKVAKRGQDVALRCDPISGHVSLFWYQQALGQGPEFLTYFQNEAQLDKSGLPSDRFFAERPEGSVSTLKIQRTQQEDSAVYLCASSLATAGGYNSPLHFGNGTRLTVT.

The genes are TRBV28 and TRBJ2-7; 8 bases map to TRBD2. V trimming: 4 bases; J trimming: 5 bases; junction bases outside the gene matches: 10. Germline CDR1 reads MDHEN; CDR2 reads SYDVKM. The length of the CDR3 is 15 residues. The chain's CDR3 is CASSSSGSPSDEQYF. The CDR3 DNA is TGTGCCAGCAGTTCTAGCGGGTCCCCTTCCGACGAGCAGTACTTC. The full variable domain, rest sourced from reference TRBV28 and TRBJ2-7, is DVKVTQSSRYLVKRTGEKVFLECVQDMDHENMFWYRQDPGLGLRLIYFSYDVKMKEKGDIPEGYSVSREKKERFSLILESASTNQTSMYLCASSSSGSPSDEQYFGPGTRLTVT.

This chain uses TRBV9 with TRBJ2-1; tentatively, D is TRBD2 (6 bases). CDR1 is SGDLS and CDR2 is YYNGEE in the germline V gene. Deletions cut 4 bases from V and 4 bases from J, with 21 bases between. The CDR3 consists of 17 residues. CDR3 sequence: CASSPRSIGTDYNEQFF. In nucleotides, the CDR3 is TGTGCCAGCAGCCCTCGATCTATCGGGACTGATTACAATGAGCAGTTCTTC. Using reference TRBV9 and TRBJ2-1 for the parts outside the CDR3, the full variable domain is DSGVTQTPKHLITATGQRVTLRCSPRSGDLSVYWYQQSLDQGLQFLIQYYNGEERAKGNILERFSAQQFPDLHSELNLSSLELGDSALYFCASSPRSIGTDYNEQFFGPGTRLTVL.

This clone was counted between two and nine times. The chain joins TRBV29-1 to TRBJ2-3, with 8 bases matching TRBD2. This CDR3 comprises 14 residues. Trimming removed 5 bases from V and 3 bases from J; junction bases left unmatched: 7. Germline V gene data show CDR1 as SQVTM and CDR2 as ANQGSEA. The chain's CDR3 is CSVWLTGGTDTQYF. CDR3 nucleotide sequence: TGCAGCGTTTGGTTGACGGGAGGGACAGATACGCAGTATTTT.

There are a few counts of this clone. The chain recombines TRBV19 with TRBJ2-5; D is unresolved. CDR1 and CDR2 from the germline V gene are LNHDA and SQIVND (reference sequence). Trimming took off 7 bases at V and 5 bases at J, with 17 bases between the two ends. CDR3 length: 14 residues. CDR3 sequence reads: CASIMSGSAETQYF. For the CDR3, the DNA is TGTGCCAGTATCATGTCCGGGTCCGCGGAGACCCAGTACTTC.

The chain combines TRBV6-1 with TRBJ2-3; D is perhaps TRBD1 (5 bases). The ends were cut back, 0 bases at V and 2 bases at J, with 12 bases in the middle. CDR1 is MNHNS, CDR2 SASEGT, per germline. The CDR3 consists of 16 residues. The CDR3 DNA reads TGTGCCAGCAGTGAAGCGCAGGGATCCATCACAGATACGCAGTATTTT. Amino acid sequence: CASSEAQGSITDTQYF.

This clone was counted only a few times. The chain carries TRBV7-9 and TRBJ2-7; D is possibly TRBD1 (6 bases). Germline V CDR1 and CDR2: SEHNR, FQNEAQ (reference sequence). V lost 5 bases, J lost 3 bases, and 20 bases lay in between. The CDR3 loop spans 16 amino acids. CDR3 amino acids: CASSPQRGSGIYEQYF. CDR3 sequence (DNA): TGTGCCAGCAGCCCTCAGAGGGGGAGCGGCATCTACGAGCAGTACTTC.

About this clone itself: The junction and the germline gene differ at one end; a read error may be behind it. The chain employs TRBV7-7 and TRBJ2-5, with D perhaps TRBD2 (6 bases). Germline values: CDR1 SSHAT, CDR2 FNYEAQ (reference sequence). The CDR3 has 16 amino acids. Here the CDR3 reads CASSLVGGAGGETQYF. DNA for the CDR3: TGTGCTAGCAGCTTGGTCGGCGGGGCCGGCGGTGAGACCCAGTACTTC.

This chain uses TRBV27 with TRBJ2-7, with a weak D call TRBD1 (6 bases). Germline assignment: CDR1 MNHEY and CDR2 SMNVEV (reference sequence). The CDR3 length is 14 residues. The V and J ends lost 2 bases and 3 bases respectively, with 11 bases between them. Here the CDR3 reads CASSLETGNYEQYF. The CDR3 DNA reads TGTGCCAGCAGTTTAGAGACAGGTAACTACGAGCAGTACTTC.

This chain connects TRBV28 to TRBJ1-4; no firm D call. This CDR3 is 17 amino acids long. Trimming took off 1 base at V and 5 bases at J, with 17 bases between the two ends. Per the germline V gene, CDR1 is MDHEN and CDR2 is SYDVKM. Here the CDR3 DNA reads TGTGCCAGCAGTTTATCTACTGTCGGGAGGTTGAATGAAAAACTGTTTTTT. Amino acid sequence: CASSLSTVGRLNEKLFF.

The CDR3 bases are TGTGCCACCGATGCCGGGACAGGGGGCCGGAGCTATGGCTACACCTTC. It translates to CATDAGTGGRSYGYTF. The V gene is TRBV10-3, the J gene TRBJ1-2, with TRBD1 matching over 12 bases. V was clipped by 10 bases and J by 4 bases; unmatched bases: 13. Per the germline V gene, CDR1 is ENHRY and CDR2 is SYGVKD. The CDR3 contains 16 residues.

This chain joins TRBV19 and TRBJ2-7; 11 positions agree with TRBD2. This CDR3 region has 16 residues. The germline V gene encodes CDR1 LNHDA and CDR2 SQIVND (reference sequence). V shed 5 bases and J 2 bases; nucleotides not matched to a gene: 8. For the CDR3, the DNA is TGTGCCAGTAGTCAAAGGACACTAGCGGGAGCCTACGAGCAGTACTTC. Its translation: CASSQRTLAGAYEQYF. Supplemented by reference TRBV19 and TRBJ2-7, the full variable domain reads DGGITQSPKYLFRKEGQNVTLSCEQNLNHDAMYWYRQDPGQGLRLIYYSQIVNDFQKGDIAEGYSVSREKKESFPLTVTSAQKNPTAFYLCASSQRTLAGAYEQYFGPGTRLTVT.

This sequence joins TRBV7-2 and TRBJ2-7, with D tentatively TRBD2 (7 bases). Germline values: CDR1 SGHTA, CDR2 FQGNSA. V lost 3 bases and J lost 4, with 13 bases in between. CDR3 length equals 14 residues. Written as DNA, the CDR3 is TGTGCCAGCAGCTTGGGGGGGGCGGGGTACGAGCAGTACTTC. Residues: CASSLGGAGYEQYF.

J is TRBJ1-4 and V is TRBV9; D remains ambiguous. Germline V gene lookup returns CDR1 SGDLS and CDR2 YYNGEE. The CDR3 extends over 11 amino acids. V shed 5 bases and J shed 8 bases, with 7 bases lying between them. This CDR3 is CASSSGEKLFF. The CDR3 coding sequence is TGTGCCAGCAGTTCGGGAGAAAAACTGTTTTTT.

This chain links TRBV29-1 with TRBJ2-2; D perhaps matches TRBD2 (5 bases). Germline V gives CDR1 SQVTM, CDR2 ANQGSEA. The germline V and J ends were trimmed by 6 bases and 4 bases, with 15 bases remaining between them. The CDR3 has 14 amino acids. The CDR3 region has the DNA TGCAGCGTGGCAGCCACTACTAGCACCGGGGAGCTGTTTTTT. Amino acids: CSVAATTSTGELFF.

The chain is built from TRBV5-1 and TRBJ1-5; D ambiguous. The CDR3 is 14 amino acids. V was cut by 0 bases and J by 5 bases, with 9 bases left in between. Germline CDR1 SGHRS, CDR2 YFSETQ. The CDR3: CASSLGQVDQPQHF. The CDR3 DNA is TGCGCCAGCAGCTTGGGGCAGGTTGATCAGCCCCAGCATTTT. Complete variable domain (other parts from reference TRBV5-1 and TRBJ1-5): KAGVTQTPRYLIKTRGQQVTLSCSPISGHRSVSWYQQTPGQGLQFLFEYFSETQRNKGNFPGRFSGRQFSNSRSEMNVSTLELGDSALYLCASSLGQVDQPQHFGDGTRLSIL.

CDR3 DNA: TGTGCCAGCTCACCACGAGCCGCTGAAGCTTTCTTT. Protein product: CASSPRAAEAFF. The genes are TRBV18 and TRBJ1-1; D not certain. CDR3 length: 12 amino acids. Trimming stripped 1 base from V and 6 bases from J, with 6 bases between. Germline CDR1 is KGHSH and CDR2 is LQKENI.

This clone turned up a few times. The rearrangement uses TRBV18 and TRBJ1-5; D gene unclear. The CDR3 has 15 amino acids. The ends were cut back, 0 bases at V and 2 bases at J, with 8 bases in the middle. The germline V gene encodes CDR1 KGHSH and CDR2 LQKENI. CDR3 sequence reads: CASSPPAQGNQPQHF. The DNA for the CDR3 is TGTGCCAGCTCACCACCAGCGCAAGGCAATCAGCCCCAGCATTTT.

The chain has TRBV27 and TRBJ1-5, with 9 bases lining up with TRBD1. Germline assignment: CDR1 MNHEY and CDR2 SMNVEV (reference sequence). The CDR3 covers 15 residues. The J segment lost 3 bases and the V segment lost 6 bases, leaving 6 bases of the junction unmatched. The CDR3 protein is CASRLGQGNNQPQHF. The CDR3 DNA is TGTGCCAGCAGACTGGGACAGGGTAACAATCAGCCCCAGCATTTT.

The chain has TRBV28 and TRBJ1-2; tentative D call: TRBD1 (6 bases). This CDR3 region has 13 residues. Germline-derived CDR1 and CDR2 are MDHEN and SYDVKM. Trimming stripped 7 bases from V and 6 bases from J, with 15 bases between. This CDR3 is CASTLPNRDGYTF. The CDR3 nucleotides read TGTGCCAGCACTCTTCCTAACAGGGATGGCTACACCTTC.

The chain recombines TRBV9 with TRBJ1-2; D remains ambiguous. The length of the CDR3 is 12 residues. The germline V gene has CDR1 SGDLS and CDR2 YYNGEE. V dropped 3 bases and J dropped 5 bases, with 8 bases sitting between them. In DNA, the CDR3 is TGTGCCAGCAGCGAGGGAGGATATGGCTACACCTTC. Encoded protein: CASSEGGYGYTF.

V gene TRBV7-8 combines with J gene TRBJ1-1; D call uncertain. V was shortened by 2 bases and J by 3 bases, with 4 bases between the two germline ends. Germline V gives CDR1 SGHVS, CDR2 FQNEAQ. CDR3 size: 12 residues. DNA of the CDR3: TGTGCCAGCAGCTTATCCTACACTGAAGCTTTCTTT. Its protein is CASSLSYTEAFF.

A note on this clone: Other nucleotide sequences from this sample produce the same CDR3. The chain couples TRBV30 to TRBJ1-1; no clear D. The CDR3 covers 13 residues. CDR1 GTSNPN and CDR2 SVGIG come from the germline V gene (reference sequence). Deletions cut 1 base from V and 4 bases from J, with 10 bases between. CDR3 sequence: CAWSAAGGTEAFF. CDR3 coding DNA: TGTGCCTGGAGTGCGGCGGGTGGCACTGAAGCTTTCTTT. The full variable domain, rest sourced from reference TRBV30 and TRBJ1-1, is SQTIHQWPATLVQPVGSPLSLECTVEGTSNPNLYWYRQAAGRGLQLLFYSVGIGQISSEVPQNLSASRPQDRQFILSSKKLLLSDSGFYLCAWSAAGGTEAFFGQGTRLTVV.

This chain uses TRBV19 with TRBJ1-4; weak D call: TRBD1 (6 bases). CDR1 and CDR2 from the germline V gene are LNHDA and SQIVND (reference sequence). This CDR3 is built from 15 residues. Trimming took off 8 bases at V and 0 bases at J, with 13 bases between the two ends. Here the CDR3 DNA reads TGTGCCAGTTCCGCAGGGGCCTCAACTAATGAAAAACTGTTTTTT. Translation: CASSAGASTNEKLFF.